Listed below are T cell receptor beta chains from one sample, sequenced in a study of Graves' ophthalmopathy and Graves' hyperthyroidism. Using its own MiXCR run on the multiplex PCR reads, TCRdb lists one record per CDR3 protein. The data hold hundreds of thousands of distinct CDR3 sequences, with under 25% observed a single time. The source material was peripheral blood. These receptors were taken from a woman between 45 and 60 years old with Graves' ophthalmopathy. Both conserved end residues are part of each CDR3. D genes are given only for firm matches. Clone size, where shown, is once, few, many, or a class for clones that have expanded.

CDR3 protein: CASGGDSGTEAFF
CDR3 DNA: TGTGCTAGTGGTGGGGACAGTGGGACTGAAGCTTTCTTT
clone size: -
V gene: TRBV12-5
D gene: TRBD1
J gene: TRBJ1-1

CDR3 protein: CASSGGSYSGANVLTF
CDR3 DNA: TGTGCCAGTAGTGGCGGGAGTTACTCTGGGGCCAACGTCCTGACTTTC
clone size: many
V gene: TRBV19
D gene: TRBD2
J gene: TRBJ2-6

CDR3 protein: CSAPTVPGETQYF
CDR3 DNA: TGCAGTGCCCCTACCGTGCCGGGAGAGACCCAGTACTTC
clone size: -
V gene: TRBV20-1
D gene: -
J gene: TRBJ2-5

CDR3 protein: CASSYRDRGGYEQYF
CDR3 DNA: TGTGCCAGCAGTTACAGGGACAGGGGAGGCTACGAGCAGTACTTC
clone size: many
V gene: TRBV6-5
D gene: TRBD1
J gene: TRBJ2-7

CDR3 protein: CASSLAVGDQETQYF
CDR3 DNA: TGCGCCAGCAGCTTGGCGGTCGGGGACCAAGAGACCCAGTACTTC
clone size: many
V gene: TRBV5-1
D gene: -
J gene: TRBJ2-5

CDR3 protein: CASSRQINQPQHF
CDR3 DNA: TGTGCCAGCAGCAGACAGATAAATCAGCCCCAGCATTTT
clone size: many
V gene: TRBV6-2/TRBV6-3
D gene: -
J gene: TRBJ1-5

CDR3 protein: CATLGNPAAQSGNIQYF
CDR3 DNA: TGTGCCACGTTAGGGAACCCAGCAGCCCAAAGTGGAAACATTCAGTACTTC
clone size: many
V gene: TRBV28
D gene: -
J gene: TRBJ2-4

CDR3 protein: CASSSDGYEQYF
CDR3 DNA: TGTGCCAGCAGCTCCGATGGGTACGAGCAGTACTTC
clone size: many
V gene: TRBV11-3
D gene: -
J gene: TRBJ2-7

CDR3 protein: CSARDPGQGAGETQYF
CDR3 DNA: TGCAGTGCTAGAGACCCCGGACAGGGGGCAGGAGAGACCCAGTACTTC
clone size: many
V gene: TRBV20-1
D gene: TRBD1
J gene: TRBJ2-5

CDR3 protein: CASSFLGVSGELFF
CDR3 DNA: TGTGCCAGCAGTTTTTTGGGAGTCAGCGGGGAGCTGTTTTTT
clone size: -
V gene: TRBV12-3/TRBV12-4
D gene: -
J gene: TRBJ2-2

CDR3 protein: CSAQRGQRNTEAFF
CDR3 DNA: TGCAGTGCACAGAGGGGCCAGCGGAACACTGAAGCTTTCTTT
clone size: many
V gene: TRBV20-1
D gene: -
J gene: TRBJ1-1

CDR3 protein: CAWSVHSGRGETQYF
CDR3 DNA: TGTGCCTGGAGTGTACATAGCGGGAGAGGAGAGACCCAGTACTTC
clone size: many
V gene: TRBV30
D gene: TRBD2
J gene: TRBJ2-5

CDR3 protein: CTSVDTQYF
CDR3 DNA: TGCACCTCTGTAGATACGCAGTATTTT
clone size: many
V gene: TRBV29-1
D gene: -
J gene: TRBJ2-3

CDR3 protein: CASKKGTGNTGELFF
CDR3 DNA: TGTGCCAGCAAAAAAGGGACAGGGAATACCGGGGAGCTGTTTTTT
clone size: -
V gene: TRBV12-3/TRBV12-4
D gene: TRBD1
J gene: TRBJ2-2

CDR3 protein: CASSQTGLGFSPLHF
CDR3 DNA: TGTGCCAGCAGTCAGACAGGGCTTGGGTTTTCACCCCTCCACTTT
clone size: many
V gene: TRBV6-1
D gene: TRBD1
J gene: TRBJ1-6

CDR3 protein: CASSGDREVRGYTF
CDR3 DNA: TGTGCCAGCAGTGGGGACAGGGAGGTGAGGGGCTACACCTTC
clone size: -
V gene: TRBV6-1
D gene: TRBD1
J gene: TRBJ1-2

CDR3 protein: CASTRDKLRTTEAFF
CDR3 DNA: TGTGCCAGCACCAGGGACAAACTTAGGACCACTGAAGCTTTCTTT
clone size: many
V gene: TRBV12-3/TRBV12-4
D gene: -
J gene: TRBJ1-1

CDR3 protein: CAWSRVEAFF
CDR3 DNA: TGTGCCTGGAGTCGGGTGGAAGCTTTCTTT
clone size: many
V gene: TRBV30
D gene: -
J gene: TRBJ1-1

CDR3 protein: CASSPRGPNSPLHF
CDR3 DNA: TGCGCCAGCAGCCCGAGGGGGCCTAATTCACCCCTCCACTTT
clone size: -
V gene: TRBV5-1
D gene: TRBD1
J gene: TRBJ1-6

CDR3 protein: CSARARVSGYEQYF
CDR3 DNA: TGCAGTGCTAGAGCCCGGGTCTCCGGCTACGAGCAGTACTTC
clone size: -
V gene: TRBV20-1
D gene: -
J gene: TRBJ2-7

CDR3 protein: CASSELAGVQETQYF
CDR3 DNA: TGTGCCAGCAGTGAACTAGCGGGAGTTCAGGAGACCCAGTACTTC
clone size: many
V gene: TRBV6-1
D gene: TRBD2
J gene: TRBJ2-5

CDR3 protein: CSASRDTSGEQYF
CDR3 DNA: TGCAGTGCTAGTAGGGACACCAGCGGCGAGCAGTACTTC
clone size: many
V gene: TRBV20-1
D gene: -
J gene: TRBJ2-7

CDR3 protein: CASSENRGGERKNIQYF
CDR3 DNA: TGTGCCAGCAGTGAAAACCGAGGAGGGGAGCGCAAAAACATTCAGTACTTC
clone size: few
V gene: TRBV25-1
D gene: -
J gene: TRBJ2-4

CDR3 protein: CASSYYVGGANEQYF
CDR3 DNA: TGTGCCAGCAGTTACTATGTCGGAGGGGCGAACGAGCAGTACTTC
clone size: many
V gene: TRBV6-5
D gene: -
J gene: TRBJ2-7

CDR3 protein: CSARDPRRENYEQYF
CDR3 DNA: TGCAGTGCTAGAGATCCCCGGCGGGAGAATTACGAGCAGTACTTC
clone size: many
V gene: TRBV20-1
D gene: TRBD2
J gene: TRBJ2-7

CDR3 protein: CASRRTSPIPDTQYF
CDR3 DNA: TGTGCCAGCAGACGGACTAGCCCCATCCCGGATACGCAGTATTTT
clone size: many
V gene: TRBV2
D gene: TRBD2
J gene: TRBJ2-3

CDR3 protein: CSARDPSDSGGSSYEQYF
CDR3 DNA: TGCAGTGCTAGAGATCCTAGTGATAGCGGGGGGAGCTCCTACGAGCAGTACTTC
clone size: many
V gene: TRBV20-1
D gene: TRBD2
J gene: TRBJ2-7

CDR3 protein: CATSRVLAGSEQYF
CDR3 DNA: TGTGCCACCAGCAGAGTACTAGCGGGAAGTGAGCAGTACTTC
clone size: many
V gene: TRBV15
D gene: TRBD2
J gene: TRBJ2-7

CDR3 protein: CASRGQGVYEQYF
CDR3 DNA: TGTGCCAGCAGGGGACAGGGTGTGTACGAGCAGTACTTC
clone size: many
V gene: TRBV14
D gene: TRBD1
J gene: TRBJ2-7

CDR3 protein: CSARGGAPGAFF
CDR3 DNA: TGCAGTGCTAGAGGGGGGGCCCCAGGAGCTTTCTTT
clone size: many
V gene: TRBV20-1
D gene: -
J gene: TRBJ1-1

CDR3 protein: CASSFPPGGTQYF
CDR3 DNA: TGTGCCAGCAGTTTTCCCCCCGGCGGGACCCAGTACTTC
clone size: many
V gene: TRBV28
D gene: -
J gene: TRBJ2-5

CDR3 protein: CASSHQDTEQYF
CDR3 DNA: TGTGCCAGCAGCCACCAGGATACAGAGCAGTACTTC
clone size: many
V gene: TRBV6-5
D gene: -
J gene: TRBJ2-7

CDR3 protein: CSAWRGDVGSYEQYF
CDR3 DNA: TGCAGTGCTTGGAGAGGGGATGTTGGGTCCTACGAGCAGTACTTC
clone size: many
V gene: TRBV20-1
D gene: -
J gene: TRBJ2-7

CDR3 protein: CASSPLAGPDEQYF
CDR3 DNA: TGTGCCAGCAGCCCATTGGCGGGGCCCGACGAGCAGTACTTC
clone size: many
V gene: TRBV11-2
D gene: -
J gene: TRBJ2-7

CDR3 protein: CASSAGGTVIYEQYF
CDR3 DNA: TGTGCCAGCAGCGCCGGCGGGACAGTTATATACGAGCAGTACTTC
clone size: few
V gene: TRBV6-1
D gene: -
J gene: TRBJ2-7

CDR3 protein: CASSTQGPPYGYTF
CDR3 DNA: TGTGCCAGCAGTACGCAGGGACCGCCCTATGGCTACACCTTC
clone size: many
V gene: TRBV6-5
D gene: -
J gene: TRBJ1-2

CDR3 protein: CASSLDSGTVPTEAFF
CDR3 DNA: TGTGCCAGCAGTTTAGATTCGGGGACAGTCCCCACCGAAGCTTTCTTT
clone size: many
V gene: TRBV12-3/TRBV12-4
D gene: TRBD1
J gene: TRBJ1-1

CDR3 protein: CASSHGTWNEQYF
CDR3 DNA: TGTGCCAGCAGCCACGGGACCTGGAACGAGCAGTACTTC
clone size: many
V gene: TRBV27
D gene: -
J gene: TRBJ2-7

CDR3 protein: CATPTGSSPLHF
CDR3 DNA: TGTGCCACCCCGACAGGTTCTTCACCCCTCCACTTT
clone size: many
V gene: TRBV24-1
D gene: -
J gene: TRBJ1-6

CDR3 protein: CASSFLDRAYEQYF
CDR3 DNA: TGTGCCAGCAGTTTCCTCGACAGGGCCTACGAGCAGTACTTC
clone size: many
V gene: TRBV27
D gene: TRBD1
J gene: TRBJ2-7

CDR3 protein: CASRRGPNQPQHF
CDR3 DNA: TGTGCCAGCAGAAGGGGCCCGAATCAGCCCCAGCATTTT
clone size: many
V gene: TRBV6-1
D gene: -
J gene: TRBJ1-5